This TCR beta chain was observed in a study of shared clonotypes between healthy human individuals. About the study: Three CD4 naive, three CD4 memory, two CD8 naive and one CD8 memory plate were used per donor. Study-wide points: Sequencing of the sorted subsets was shown by rarefaction to be incomplete despite large depth. Represented diversity (both genetic and exposure-history) was limited by the small number of donors.

V gave up 4 bases and J gave up 2 bases, with 15 bases separating them. Germline V gene data show CDR1 as KGHSH and CDR2 as LQKENI. The CDR3 is made up of 15 amino acids. Sequenced by immunoSEQ multiplex PCR; TCRdb stores in-frame clones only, minus some. Among 2,500,000 or so clones listed, about 90% were seen once. Into CD45RA+ naive and CD45RA-negative memory subsets, the CD4+ cells were split. As concerns this clone: What it binds is unknown.

The chain is built from TRBV18 and TRBJ2-7; D is ambiguous. This receptor was taken from a young man in good health. Some clones in this sample may be carry-over from other donors' samples. Sequencing was done on a sample of naive CD4+ T cells from PBMCs. Subset here: CD45RA+ positively selected. The CDR3 coding sequence is TGTGCCAGCTCACTCACTCGAGTCTCAACCTACGAGCAGTACTTC. Its protein is CASSLTRVSTYEQYF.